The 7 T cell receptor beta chains in this list originate from one sample, sequenced in a study of blood T cell repertoires in COVID-19. Repertoires were generated with immunoSEQ multiplex PCR, while TCRdb's copy carries only in-frame clones and drops some. The sample gives about 250,000 clones, about four fifths of which show up once; nearly 9% is in the top ten. The specimen sequenced was peripheral blood. The origin of the receptors is a man older than 75 with acute or convalescent COVID-19.

This chain links TRBV5-6 with TRBJ2-5, with a weak D call TRBD2 (6 bases). Germline V gene data show CDR1 as SGHDT and CDR2 as YYEEEE. Trimming stripped 4 bases from V and 6 bases from J, with 16 bases between. This CDR3 region has 14 residues. The CDR3 sequence: CASSPRGGWKTQYF. The CDR3 DNA sequence: TGTGCCAGCAGCCCCCGCGGAGGGTGGAAGACCCAGTACTTC.

The chain links TRBV18 to TRBJ1-5, with D tentatively TRBD1 (6 bases). Germline lookup yields CDR1 KGHSH and CDR2 LQKENI. The CDR3 runs 14 residues. The V end was cut by 5 bases, the J end by 3 bases, with 11 bases between. The CDR3 here is CASSANRDNQPQHF. In DNA form, the CDR3 reads TGTGCCAGCTCAGCGAACAGGGACAATCAGCCCCAGCATTTT. The variable domain in full, completed from reference TRBV18 and TRBJ1-5, reads NAGVMQNPRHLVRRRGQEARLRCSPMKGHSHVYWYRQLPEEGLKFMVYLQKENIIDESGMPKERFSAEFPKEGPSILRIQQVVRGDSAAYFCASSANRDNQPQHFGDGTRLSIL.

This sequence joins TRBV3-1 (or the pseudogene TRBV3-2) and TRBJ1-1, with 7 bases that match TRBD1. Germline trimming cut 1 base from V and 1 base from J; bases unmatched to any gene: 3. CDR3 length equals 15 residues. Germline-derived CDR1 and CDR2 are LGHDT and YNNKEL (reference sequence). As DNA, the CDR3 is TGTGCCAGCAGCCAAGTAAACAGGGGGAACACTGAAGCTTTCTTT. Its protein is CASSQVNRGNTEAFF.

This chain connects TRBV30 to TRBJ2-1; weak D call: TRBD2 (6 bases). CDR1 GTSNPN and CDR2 SVGIG come from the germline V gene (reference sequence). This CDR3 is 15 amino acids long. Trimming stripped 5 bases from V and 4 bases from J, with 18 bases between. The CDR3 DNA sequence: TGTGCCTGGGGGCCGGGACTCGCCCATTACAATGAGCAGTTCTTC. Translating gives CAWGPGLAHYNEQFF.

This clone came up a few times. In DNA, the CDR3 is TGCGCCAGCAGCCCCGGCCGGGTCGGCAATCAGCCCCAGCATTTT. It yields the protein CASSPGRVGNQPQHF. This sequence joins TRBV4-1 and TRBJ1-5; D not certain. The V end was cut by 4 bases, the J end by 2 bases, with 12 bases between. CDR3 length: 15 amino acids. Germline CDR1 reads MGHRA; CDR2 reads YSYEKL.

This chain links TRBV2 with TRBJ2-7, with 8 bases identical to TRBD1. Germline-derived CDR1 and CDR2 are SNHLY and FYNNEI. With 4 bases clipped from V and 2 bases from J, the junction kept 4 bases outside the gene matches. The CDR3 contains 14 residues. The CDR3 spells CASSVGQGAYEQYF. CDR3 bases: TGTGCCAGCAGTGTAGGACAGGGAGCCTACGAGCAGTACTTC. The full variable domain, in which reference TRBV2 and TRBJ2-7 provide the parts outside the CDR3, is EPEVTQTPSHQVTQMGQEVILRCVPISNHLYFYWYRQILGQKVEFLVSFYNNEISEKSEIFDDQFSVERPDGSNFTLKIRSTKLEDSAMYFCASSVGQGAYEQYFGPGTRLTVT.

In this sample, this clone turned up once. This chain uses TRBV24-1 with TRBJ2-1; 8 nucleotides align to TRBD1. This CDR3 spans 13 amino acids. In germline, CDR1 is KGHDR, CDR2 SFDVKD. The ends lost 4 bases at V and 9 bases at J; junction bases unmatched: 4. This CDR3 is CATSEPGGSEQFF. The CDR3 DNA sequence: TGTGCCACCAGTGAGCCAGGGGGCAGTGAGCAGTTCTTC.